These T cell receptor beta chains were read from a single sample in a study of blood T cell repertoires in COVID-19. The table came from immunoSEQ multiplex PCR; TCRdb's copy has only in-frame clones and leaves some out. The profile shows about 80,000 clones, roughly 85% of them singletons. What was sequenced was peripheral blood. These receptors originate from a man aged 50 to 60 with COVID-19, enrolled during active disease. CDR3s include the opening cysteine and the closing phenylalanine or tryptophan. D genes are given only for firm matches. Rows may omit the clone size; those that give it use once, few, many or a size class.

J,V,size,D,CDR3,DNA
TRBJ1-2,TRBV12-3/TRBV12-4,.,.,CASSLVTGGYTF,TGTGCCAGCAGTTTAGTAACCGGGGGCTACACCTTC
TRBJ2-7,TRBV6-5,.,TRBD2,CASSYVAGTYEQYF,TGTGCCAGCAGTTACGTAGCGGGGACCTACGAGCAGTACTTC
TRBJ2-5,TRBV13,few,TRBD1,CASSPSGQGQREETQYF,TGTGCCAGCAGCCCCTCGGGACAGGGGCAGAGGGAAGAGACCCAGTACTTC
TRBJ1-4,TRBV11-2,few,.,CASSLELGRRTVDEKLFF,TGTGCCAGCAGCTTAGAGTTGGGACGTCGGACAGTGGATGAAAAACTGTTTTTT
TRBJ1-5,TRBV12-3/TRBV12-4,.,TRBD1,CASSSGQHQPQHF,TGTGCCAGCAGCTCGGGACAGCATCAGCCCCAGCATTTT
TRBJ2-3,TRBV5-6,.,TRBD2,CASSLRGGSTDTQYF,TGTGCCAGCAGCCTTAGGGGAGGGAGCACAGATACGCAGTATTTT
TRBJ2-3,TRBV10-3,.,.,CAISESGITDTQYF,TGTGCCATCAGTGAAAGCGGAATCACAGATACGCAGTATTTT
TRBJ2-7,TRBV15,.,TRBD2,CATSSSNLLGAGRSSYEQYF,TGTGCCACCAGCAGTTCCAATCTGCTGGGCGCCGGGAGGAGCTCCTACGAGCAGTACTTC
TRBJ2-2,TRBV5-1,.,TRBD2,CASSSKATSASTGELFF,TGCGCCAGCAGCTCGAAGGCGACTAGCGCTAGCACCGGGGAGCTGTTTTTT
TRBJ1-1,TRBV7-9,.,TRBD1,CASRDIQGGDAEAFF,TGTGCCAGCAGGGATATACAGGGGGGTGACGCTGAAGCTTTCTTT
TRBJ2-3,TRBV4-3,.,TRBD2,CASSQDIGGSTDTQYF,TGCGCCAGCAGCCAAGATATCGGGGGGAGCACAGATACGCAGTATTTT
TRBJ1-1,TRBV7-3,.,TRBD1,CASSPGQGNTEAFF,TGTGCCAGCAGCCCGGGACAGGGGAACACTGAAGCTTTCTTT
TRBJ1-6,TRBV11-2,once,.,CASSFPESPLHF,TGTGCCAGCAGCTTCCCAGAATCACCCCTCCACTTT
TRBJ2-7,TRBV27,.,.,CASSYRPAGRTYEQYF,TGTGCCAGCAGTTATAGACCTGCAGGGCGAACCTACGAGCAGTACTTC
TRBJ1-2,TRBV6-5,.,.,CASSRTASNYGYTF,TGTGCCAGCAGTCGGACAGCCTCTAACTATGGCTACACCTTC
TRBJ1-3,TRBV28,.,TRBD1,CASRVDDRGRNTIYF,TGTGCCAGCAGGGTAGACGACAGGGGAAGAAACACCATATATTTT
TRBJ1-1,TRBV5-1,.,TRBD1,CASSLGGTGLNTEAFF,TGCGCCAGCAGCTTGGGTGGGACAGGGTTGAACACTGAAGCTTTCTTT
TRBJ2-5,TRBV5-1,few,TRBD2,CASSLGLAGGVETQYF,TGCGCCAGCAGCTTGGGACTAGCGGGAGGTGTGGAGACCCAGTACTTC
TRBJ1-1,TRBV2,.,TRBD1,CASSASDRGRKAFF,TGTGCCAGCAGTGCTTCGGACAGGGGAAGGAAAGCTTTCTTT
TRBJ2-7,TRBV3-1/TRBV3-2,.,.,CASSHGGAGSNEQYF,TGTGCCAGCAGCCATGGGGGCGCAGGAAGTAACGAGCAGTACTTC
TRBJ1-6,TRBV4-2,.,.,CASSQENDKPPHF,TGTGCCAGCAGCCAAGAGAACGACAAACCCCCTCACTTT
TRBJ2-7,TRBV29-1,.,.,CSGRSSSYEQYF,TGCAGCGGGAGGTCGAGCTCCTACGAGCAGTACTTC
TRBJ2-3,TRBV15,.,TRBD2,CATSDWTSGGDTQYF,TGTGCCACCAGCGATTGGACTAGCGGAGGAGATACGCAGTATTTT
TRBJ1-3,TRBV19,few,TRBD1,CASSSPGQSGDTIYF,TGTGCCAGTAGCTCCCCGGGACAGAGTGGGGACACCATATATTTT
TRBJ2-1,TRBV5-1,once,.,CASRLRPSLVSGEQFF,TGCGCCAGCAGGTTGAGGCCTTCACTAGTTTCAGGCGAGCAGTTCTTC
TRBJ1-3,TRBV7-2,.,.,CASSFISGNTIYF,TGTGCCAGCAGCTTCATCTCTGGAAACACCATATATTTT
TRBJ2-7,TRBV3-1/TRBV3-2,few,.,CASSPGGYEQYF,TGTGCCAGCAGCCCGGGTGGGTACGAGCAGTACTTC
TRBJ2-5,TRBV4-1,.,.,CASSQVIGEETQYF,TGCGCCAGCAGCCAAGTGATAGGGGAAGAGACCCAGTACTTC
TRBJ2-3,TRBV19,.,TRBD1,CASSALRTGGMVTDTQYF,TGTGCCAGTAGCGCCCTCCGGACAGGGGGAATGGTCACAGATACGCAGTATTTT
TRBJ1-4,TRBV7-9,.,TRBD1,CASSLAGQGVEKLFF,TGTGCCAGCAGCTTAGCAGGACAGGGAGTTGAAAAACTGTTTTTT
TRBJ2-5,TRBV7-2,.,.,CASSLVRGVQETQYF,TGTGCCAGCAGCTTAGTTCGCGGGGTTCAAGAGACCCAGTACTTC
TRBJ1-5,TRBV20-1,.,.,CSARLRPQHF,TGCAGTGCTAGGCTACGGCCCCAGCATTTT
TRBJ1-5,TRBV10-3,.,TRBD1,CAISMTGGFNQPQHF,TGTGCCATCAGTATGACAGGGGGTTTCAATCAGCCCCAGCATTTT
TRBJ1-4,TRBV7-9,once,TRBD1,CASSSTGGKEKLFF,TGTGCCAGCAGCTCTACAGGGGGTAAAGAAAAACTGTTTTTT
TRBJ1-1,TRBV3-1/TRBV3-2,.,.,CASSQRWNTEAFF,TGTGCCAGCAGCCAACGGTGGAACACTGAAGCTTTCTTT
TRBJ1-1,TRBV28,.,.,CASSLAAENTEAFF,TGTGCCAGCAGTTTGGCCGCGGAGAACACTGAAGCTTTCTTT
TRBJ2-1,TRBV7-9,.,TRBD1,CASSSQGQLTYNEQFF,TGTGCCAGCAGTTCTCAGGGACAGCTTACCTACAATGAGCAGTTCTTC